Included here is one TCR beta chain sequence, with context. One junction end disagrees with the germline gene, perhaps due to a read error. The sample comes from a study of shared clonotypes between healthy human individuals. Profiling relied on immunoSEQ multiplex PCR, and the TCRdb table lists in-frame clones only, not all of them. The sample includes 950,000 to 1,200,000 clones, approximately 77% seen only once; the top ten take roughly 0.83%. Donors comprised healthy HIV-negative adults lacking recent acute infections or vaccinations. Germline values: CDR1 MGHRA, CDR2 YSYEKL. The CDR3 runs 18 residues.

The gene calls are TRBV4-1 and TRBJ2-5; 12 bases align to TRBD2. The sequenced sample consisted of memory CD4+ T cells from PBMCs. Subset specified: CD45RA-negative fraction. This TCR was sampled from a man between 18 and 29 years old in good health. Some clones in this sample may be carry-over from other donors' samples. CDR3 sequence (DNA): TGCTCCAGCAGCCAAGATTCATCTAGCGGGAGGGCAGGGGAGACCCAGTACTTC. This translates into CSSSQDSSSGRAGETQYF.